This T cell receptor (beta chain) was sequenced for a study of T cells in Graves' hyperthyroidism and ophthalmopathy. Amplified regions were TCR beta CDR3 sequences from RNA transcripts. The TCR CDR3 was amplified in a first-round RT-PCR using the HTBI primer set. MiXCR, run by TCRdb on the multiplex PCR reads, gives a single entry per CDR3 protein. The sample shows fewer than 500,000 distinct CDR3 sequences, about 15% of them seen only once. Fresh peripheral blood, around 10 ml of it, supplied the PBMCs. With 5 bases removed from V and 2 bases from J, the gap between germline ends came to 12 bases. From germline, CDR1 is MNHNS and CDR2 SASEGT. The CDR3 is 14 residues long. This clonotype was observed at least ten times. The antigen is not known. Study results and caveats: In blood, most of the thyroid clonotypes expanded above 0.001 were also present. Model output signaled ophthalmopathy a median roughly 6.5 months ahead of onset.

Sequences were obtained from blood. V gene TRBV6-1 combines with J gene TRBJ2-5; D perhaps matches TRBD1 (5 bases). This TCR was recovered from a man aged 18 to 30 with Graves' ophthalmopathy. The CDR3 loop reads CASSPFQGQETQYF. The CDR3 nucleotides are TGTGCCAGCAGTCCCTTCCAGGGACAAGAGACCCAGTACTTC.